A single sample is the source of the 11 T cell receptor beta chains below, sequenced in a study of T cell responses to AZD1222 COVID-19 vaccine. Measured with immunoSEQ multiplex PCR; TCRdb has only the in-frame clones, and not every one. Among about 150,000 clones, around 92% were seen once, and the ten largest hold less than 2.5%. The sequenced sample was peripheral blood, obtained on day 0 of AZD1222 vaccination. All receptors derive from an adult in good health.

The chain is built from TRBV4-2 and TRBJ2-1, with 11 bases lining up with TRBD1. Losses at the gene ends were 4 bases for V and 5 bases for J; bases not matched to a gene: 4. The CDR3 is 15 residues long. Per germline, CDR1 LGHNA and CDR2 YNFKEQ. Here the CDR3 DNA reads TGTGCCAGCAGCCTTGGACAGGGGGCGAACAATGAGCAGTTCTTC. It translates to CASSLGQGANNEQFF.

J is TRBJ1-1 and V is TRBV5-1; the match to TRBD1 covers 8 bases. Trimming cost V 4 bases and J 4 bases; bases outside gene matches: 6. The CDR3 sequence is 14 residues long. Germline V gene lookup returns CDR1 SGHRS and CDR2 YFSETQ. The CDR3 nucleotides read TGCGCCAGCAGCAACACAGGGGGGACCACTGAAGCTTTCTTT. Translation: CASSNTGGTTEAFF.

The genes are TRBV11-3 and TRBJ2-3, with 8 bases fitting TRBD1. Germline loops: CDR1 SGHNT, CDR2 YENEEA. The ends lost 5 bases at V and 2 bases at J; junction bases unmatched: 9. The CDR3 loop spans 16 amino acids. CDR3 nucleotide sequence: TGTGCCAGCAGCCGCAGGGGGCCGGGATCCACAGATACGCAGTATTTT. It yields the protein CASSRRGPGSTDTQYF.

The gene calls are TRBV7-8 and TRBJ1-1, with a tentative D call TRBD1 (5 bases). This CDR3 has 13 residues. Germline-derived CDR1 and CDR2 are SGHVS and FQNEAQ. With 5 bases removed from V and 2 bases from J, the gap between germline ends came to 9 bases. The CDR3 bases are TGTGCCAGCAGCAACGGGGGAAACACTGAAGCTTTCTTT. Translating it yields CASSNGGNTEAFF.

This clone has a single count. The chain is built from TRBV3-1 (or the pseudogene TRBV3-2) and TRBJ2-3; D call uncertain. CDR1 and CDR2 (germline): LGHDT, YNNKEL (reference sequence). Trimming left V 0 bases short and J 8 bases short, with 9 bases between. The CDR3 runs to 13 residues. The CDR3 here is CASSQDLVVTQYF. The CDR3 DNA is TGTGCCAGCAGCCAAGATTTGGTAGTTACGCAGTATTTT.

The chain recombines TRBV7-3 with TRBJ2-2, with D perhaps TRBD2 (5 bases). Germline values: CDR1 SGHTA, CDR2 FQGTGA. Deletions cut 5 bases from V and 0 bases from J, with 19 bases between. The CDR3 length is 18 residues. DNA of the CDR3: TGTGCCAGCAGCCCCAGAGGGTTGCTTTACGCGAACACCGGGGAGCTGTTTTTT. Protein product: CASSPRGLLYANTGELFF.

The rearrangement joins TRBV7-4 to TRBJ2-1; 10 bases match TRBD2. The V gene's germline CDR1 is SGHVT and CDR2 SQSDAQ. V shed 1 base, J shed 0 bases, and the junction held 6 bases outside the gene matches. The CDR3 consists of 18 residues. This CDR3 is CASSLVRTSGNSYNEQFF. Written as DNA, the CDR3 is TGTGCCAGCAGCTTAGTCCGTACTAGCGGGAACTCCTACAATGAGCAGTTCTTC.

The chain joins TRBV5-5 to TRBJ1-2, with 7 nucleotides matching TRBD1. The V gene's germline CDR1 is SGHKS and CDR2 YYEKEE (reference sequence). The V and J ends lost 5 bases and 2 bases, in that order; junction bases with no gene match: 6. The CDR3 loop spans 14 amino acids. The CDR3 loop reads CASRETGMNYGYTF. In nucleotides, the CDR3 is TGTGCCAGCAGAGAGACAGGGATGAACTATGGCTACACCTTC.

The chain has TRBV5-1 and TRBJ1-1; no clear D gene. The V gene lost 0 bases and the J gene lost 4 bases, with 16 bases spanning the gap. Germline V gene data show CDR1 as SGHRS and CDR2 as YFSETQ. The CDR3 loop spans 16 amino acids. As DNA, the CDR3 is TGCGCCAGCAGCTTGGCCCGAGCGGGCAGCAGCACTGAAGCTTTCTTT. It encodes CASSLARAGSSTEAFF.

The J gene is TRBJ2-4, the V gene TRBV21-1; the table's D call, TRBD1, was not checked against the DNA. TRBV21-1 is described as a pseudogene. The CDR3 spans 16 residues. CDR3 region: CASSKGGQQAKNIQYF. CDR3 nucleotides: TGTGCCAGCAGCAAAGGGGGACAGCAAGCCAAAAACATTCAGTACTTC.

The rearrangement uses TRBV7-2 and TRBJ2-1, with 8 bases lining up with TRBD2. V lost 2 bases, J lost 7 bases, and 4 bases stayed unmatched. The CDR3 spans 14 residues. Germline V gene lookup returns CDR1 SGHTA and CDR2 FQGNSA. The DNA for the CDR3 is TGTGCCAGCAGCTTAACTAGCGGCCTAAATGAGCAGTTCTTC. It specifies CASSLTSGLNEQFF. The whole variable domain, remainder taken from reference TRBV7-2 and TRBJ2-1, is GAGVSQSPSNKVTEKGKDVELRCDPISGHTALYWYRQSLGQGLEFLIYFQGNSAPDKSGLPSDRFSAERTGGSVSTLTIQRTQQEDSAVYLCASSLTSGLNEQFFGPGTRLTVL.